This T cell receptor beta chain derives from a study of immune evolution from preneoplasia to lung adenocarcinoma (dated by TCRdb to the early 2020s). About the study as a whole: Immune contexture across lung adenocarcinoma precursors and invasive adenocarcinoma was profiled using immune gene expression, TCR sequencing and multiplex immunofluorescence. Resected precursor lesions (AAH, AIS, MIA) and invasive adenocarcinomas were compared against paired morphologically normal lung tissue. The sample size was set by how many specimens were available, not by a prior power calculation. The immune data were integrated with whole exome sequencing and methylation data obtained from the same cohort of nodules. In total, the cohort included 50 or so patients with pulmonary nodules, all of whom underwent surgical resection. TCR sequencing data were obtained from 51 patients. The study reported that under 120 samples were used for TCR sequencing. POLYSOLVER was used to infer class I HLA alleles from exome data, and LOHHLA was used to detect allele-specific HLA loss.

The immunoSEQ hsTCRbeta Kit was used to sequence TCR beta CDR3 regions from DNA. Per the source publication's procedure: TCR sequencing data were analysed with the ImmunoSEQ Analyzer. T cell clonality was calculated on productive rearrangements as 1 minus Pielou's evenness. To measure T cell diversity, the inverse Simpson index was applied to productive templates. T cell density was TCR beta template counts normalized to usable DNA, estimated by amplifying and sequencing housekeeping genes. TCR metrics were compared across histologic stages using two-sided Kruskal-Wallis tests. Drawn from immuneACCESS, this table holds only the in-frame rearrangements with V and J called that TCRdb kept. Clones are partly lost; checked studies trace under half to an unresolved V gene and leave the rest unexplained. V and J calls and clone size are as listed in that table; D and trimming were resolved from the DNA. Recorded for this sample are 5,000 to 5,500 clones; approximately 87% of them occurred a single time. The ten largest clones take up under 5% of the sample.

Patients underwent resection in Japan or China between about 2013 and 2018. Two lung cancer pathologists independently confirmed the histologic diagnosis of each case on H&E slides. The AllPrep DNA/RNA FFPE Kit was used to isolate DNA from FFPE tissue. Overall study results and their limits: All patients were from Japan and China, so applicability to Western populations was uncertain. Normal lung showed the highest clonality, whereas later-stage lesions appeared to have higher T cell density and diversity but lower clonality. Top T cell clone frequencies were highest in normal lung and appeared to decrease progressively from AAH through AIS, MIA and invasive adenocarcinoma. The findings reflected association rather than direct causation, and larger cohorts with long-term follow-up and longitudinal biopsies were considered necessary.

On this clone: Its binding antigen is unknown. There are no base qualities to consult, and no much larger clone falls within one base.

A distance of 16 bases separates the germline ends of V and J, which lose 5 bases and 11 bases respectively. The germline V gene (reference sequence) sets CDR1 to DFQATT and CDR2 to SNEGSKA. The CDR3 contains 11 residues, cysteine and phenylalanine counted. Only CDR3 DNA remains: 33 bases, in frame from the first base. The rearrangement combines TRBV20-1 with TRBJ2-7; the D gene is possibly TRBD1, with 6 bases matching. The material sequenced was FFPE adjacent normal lung tissue. The TCR originated in a person aged 65-85 years with lung adenocarcinoma. The base sequence is TGCAGTGCTGTTGTTTGGGGGCAGGAGTACTTC. The resulting protein is CSAVVWGQEYF.